Below, 28 T cell receptor beta chains from the same sample are listed, as sequenced in a study of cytotoxic CD8 clonotypes in ibrutinib-treated CLL. Only in-frame clones appear in the TCRdb table, and some are missing; sequencing was by immunoSEQ multiplex PCR. The sample lists around 70,000 clones, approximately 80% seen once, with roughly 8% in the top ten. Sequencing used PBMCs, obtained at disease progression, from a patient treated with ibrutinib. The receptors derive from a human donor with chronic lymphocytic leukemia.

In regard to this clone: Other DNA sequences in the sample encode the same CDR3. The V and J genes are TRBV6-1 and TRBJ1-4; D is ambiguous. V lost 6 bases and J 5 bases, leaving 4 bases between the germline ends. Germline CDR1 MNHNS, CDR2 SASEGT. This CDR3 contains 11 residues. The CDR3 nucleotides are TGTGCCAGCAGAGGCAATGAAAAACTGTTTTTT. This encodes CASRGNEKLFF.

The chain recombines TRBV19 with TRBJ2-1; 9 nucleotides agree with TRBD1. The length of the CDR3 is 14 residues. Germline CDR1 and CDR2: LNHDA and SQIVND (reference sequence). V shed 6 bases, J shed 5 bases, and the junction held 5 bases outside the gene matches. The chain's CDR3 is CASRRDRAHNEQFF. The CDR3 DNA follows: TGTGCCAGTAGGCGGGACAGGGCACACAATGAGCAGTTCTTC.

This chain joins TRBV7-6 and TRBJ2-7; no firm D call. The CDR3 loop spans 14 amino acids. Germline V gene sequence: CDR1 SGHVS, CDR2 FNYEAQ. Trimming took 4 bases from V and 4 from J, leaving 14 bases between them. In nucleotides, the CDR3 is TGTGCCAGCAGCTCGTTAATAAGGTCATACGAGCAGTACTTC. Protein sequence: CASSSLIRSYEQYF.

The chain has TRBV27 and TRBJ2-7; 8 nucleotides agree with TRBD1. CDR1 and CDR2 from the germline V gene are MNHEY and SMNVEV (reference sequence). The junction had 6 bases not matched to a gene; V was cut back by 1 base and J by 4 bases. The CDR3 contains 15 residues. CDR3 bases: TGTGCCAGCAGTTTATGGTCAGGGGGCTGGTACGAGCAGTACTTC. This translates into CASSLWSGGWYEQYF.

The rearrangement joins TRBV6-5 to TRBJ2-7, with D hard to call. The V end lost 6 bases, the J end lost 0 bases, and 9 bases lay between the germline ends. This CDR3 is 13 amino acids long. Germline assignment: CDR1 MNHEY and CDR2 SVGAGI. CDR3 residues: CASSSASSYEQYF. In DNA, the CDR3 is TGTGCCAGCAGCTCCGCTAGCTCCTACGAGCAGTACTTC.

The DNA for the CDR3 is TGTGCCAGCAGCACCACAGGGGGCGCGTCTAATGAAAAACTGTTTTTT. Its protein is CASSTTGGASNEKLFF. The V gene is TRBV5-6, the J gene TRBJ1-4, with TRBD1 identical over 9 bases. CDR3 size: 16 residues. Germline CDR1 SGHDT, CDR2 YYEEEE. J gave up 3 bases and V 4 bases, and 7 bases lay outside the gene matches.

The chain links TRBV29-1 to TRBJ1-2; weak D call: TRBD1 (6 bases). The CDR3 is 12 amino acids. Trimming removed 7 bases from V and 7 bases from J, with 16 bases in between. In germline, CDR1 is SQVTM, CDR2 ANQGSEA. The CDR3 reads CSAKGGWSGYTF. CDR3 DNA: TGCAGCGCTAAGGGGGGGTGGTCTGGCTACACCTTC.

The genes are TRBV6-1 and TRBJ1-2; tentatively, D is TRBD1 (6 bases). The V gene lost 4 bases and the J gene lost 5 bases, with 14 bases spanning the gap. Germline assignment: CDR1 MNHNS and CDR2 SASEGT. The CDR3 is 14 residues long. The CDR3 DNA is TGTGCCAGCAGTGTTGGGGGGCAGTTTTATGGCTACACCTTC. It encodes CASSVGGQFYGYTF.

The V call is TRBV28, the J call TRBJ1-1; no firm D call. Germline V lookup: CDR1 MDHEN, CDR2 SYDVKM. V was pared by 4 bases and J by 1 base, with 13 bases between. The CDR3 length is 15 residues. CDR3 protein: CASSSGEAANTEAFF. In nucleotides, the CDR3 is TGTGCCAGCAGTTCCGGAGAGGCCGCGAACACTGAAGCTTTCTTT.

This clone occurred a few times. Here the CDR3 reads CASSPPSIKGPQHF. The DNA of the CDR3 is TGTGCCAGCTCACCACCCTCTATCAAGGGACCCCAGCATTTT. The rearrangement uses TRBV18 and TRBJ1-5; no clear D gene. With 0 bases removed from V and 10 bases from J, the gap between germline ends came to 13 bases. This CDR3 is built from 14 residues. Germline lookup yields CDR1 KGHSH and CDR2 LQKENI.

A single count supports this clone. The V call is TRBV5-6, the J call TRBJ1-2, with 8 bases that match TRBD1. J gave up 4 bases and V 4 bases, and 9 bases lay outside the gene matches. Germline loops: CDR1 SGHDT, CDR2 YYEEEE. This CDR3 spans 15 amino acids. As DNA, the CDR3 is TGTGCCAGCAGCCCCCTGGGACAGGTGGGCTATGGCTACACCTTC. Amino acids: CASSPLGQVGYGYTF.

The J gene is TRBJ2-4, the V gene TRBV4-1; a possible D gene is TRBD2 (5 bases). Germline CDR1 and CDR2: MGHRA and YSYEKL. The CDR3 length is 17 residues. V shed 0 bases and J shed 7 bases, with 19 bases lying between them. The CDR3 loop reads CASSQDPSPFTGNIQYF. In DNA, the CDR3 is TGCGCCAGCAGCCAAGACCCCAGCCCCTTCACGGGGAACATTCAGTACTTC.

V is TRBV28 and J is TRBJ1-4, with D possibly matching TRBD1 (5 bases). This CDR3 has 12 residues. Germline assignment: CDR1 MDHEN and CDR2 SYDVKM. The V gene lost 10 bases and the J gene lost 5 bases, with 11 bases spanning the gap. The CDR3 spells CATITGNEKLFF. Here the CDR3 DNA reads TGTGCCACCATAACAGGAAATGAAAAACTGTTTTTT.

The chain is built from TRBV4-2 and TRBJ1-1, with 9 bases matching TRBD1. After removal of 1 base from V and 5 bases from J, the junction contained 2 bases not matched to a gene. There are 14 residues in the CDR3. Germline loops: CDR1 LGHNA, CDR2 YNFKEQ. This chain's CDR3 is CASSQGTGETEAFF. Written as DNA, the CDR3 is TGTGCCAGCAGCCAAGGGACAGGGGAGACTGAAGCTTTCTTT.

CDR3 bases: TGTGCCAGCAGACAGGGAGAGAACACTGAAGCTTTCTTT. Residues: CASRQGENTEAFF. The rearrangement links TRBV10-3 to TRBJ1-1; TRBD1 matches 7 bases. J gave up 1 base and V 10 bases, and 6 bases lay outside the gene matches. CDR3 length equals 13 residues. Germline V lookup: CDR1 ENHRY, CDR2 SYGVKD.

This clone showed up just a few times. The genes are TRBV19 and TRBJ1-2; D remains ambiguous. Germline V gene sequence: CDR1 LNHDA, CDR2 SQIVND (reference sequence). The CDR3 loop spans 14 amino acids. The CDR3 nucleotides read TGTGCATCCTTCGCAGTGGGCGCTAACTATGGCTACACCTTC. Its protein product is CASFAVGANYGYTF.

The gene calls are TRBV7-9 and TRBJ2-1; D might be TRBD1 (5 bases). This CDR3 is 12 amino acids long. Trimming took off 5 bases at V and 7 bases at J, with 9 bases between the two ends. Germline assignment: CDR1 SEHNR and CDR2 FQNEAQ (reference sequence). CDR3: CASSRGQNEQFF. The CDR3, as DNA: TGTGCCAGCAGCCGAGGACAAAATGAGCAGTTCTTC.

This chain uses TRBV19 with TRBJ2-6, with D maybe TRBD1 (6 bases). The CDR3 spans 19 residues. From germline, CDR1 is LNHDA and CDR2 SQIVND (reference sequence). The ends were cut back, 3 bases at V and 0 bases at J, with 18 bases in the middle. The CDR3 DNA sequence: TGTGCCAGTAGTATCCTTAGACAGGCCGTCCGCTCTGGGGCCAACGTCCTGACTTTC. Its translation is CASSILRQAVRSGANVLTF. Based on the CDR3 plus reference TRBV19 and TRBJ2-6, the full variable domain is DGGITQSPKYLFRKEGQNVTLSCEQNLNHDAMYWYRQDPGQGLRLIYYSQIVNDFQKGDIAEGYSVSREKKESFPLTVTSAQKNPTAFYLCASSILRQAVRSGANVLTFGAGSRLTVL.

The rearrangement links TRBV30 to TRBJ1-2; no definite D call. This CDR3 has 13 residues. Germline V gene sequence: CDR1 GTSNPN, CDR2 SVGIG (reference sequence). Trimming stripped 4 bases from V and 4 bases from J, with 13 bases between. The CDR3 sequence: CAWIPGAGYGYTF. In DNA form, the CDR3 reads TGTGCCTGGATCCCAGGAGCTGGCTATGGCTACACCTTC.

In DNA, the CDR3 is TGTGCCAGCAGTGATCTGGGGAGCGCGAACACTGAAGCTTTCTTT. Its translation: CASSDLGSANTEAFF. This chain joins TRBV2 and TRBJ1-1; D is unresolved. The length of the CDR3 is 15 residues. The V end was cut by 3 bases, the J end by 1 base, with 12 bases between. The germline V gene encodes CDR1 SNHLY and CDR2 FYNNEI.

The chain links TRBV28 to TRBJ1-5; D gene ambiguous. This CDR3 has 11 residues. Germline V gives CDR1 MDHEN, CDR2 SYDVKM. The ends were cut back, 3 bases at V and 8 bases at J, with 5 bases in the middle. The CDR3 here is CASSFSEPQHF. As DNA, the CDR3 is TGTGCCAGCAGTTTTTCCGAGCCCCAGCATTTT.

The J gene is TRBJ1-5, the V gene TRBV2, with D possibly TRBD1 on 6 matching bases. Germline V gene lookup returns CDR1 SNHLY and CDR2 FYNNEI. The CDR3 sequence is 15 residues long. The ends were cut back, 6 bases at V and 1 base at J, with 13 bases in the middle. The CDR3 bases are TGTGCCAGCAGCGTAGGGGGTTTGAGCAATCAGCCCCAGCATTTT. It specifies CASSVGGLSNQPQHF.

The gene calls are TRBV5-1 and TRBJ1-3; 8 bases are a match to TRBD1. CDR3 length: 16 residues. Per the germline V gene, CDR1 is SGHRS and CDR2 is YFSETQ. V shed 2 bases, J shed 0 bases, and the junction held 4 bases outside the gene matches. CDR3 amino acids: CASSLRQGASGNTIYF. CDR3 coding DNA: TGCGCCAGCAGCTTACGCCAGGGGGCCTCTGGAAACACCATATATTTT.

V usage is TRBV9 and J usage is TRBJ2-3, with a weak D call TRBD1 (6 bases). The germline V gene encodes CDR1 SGDLS and CDR2 YYNGEE. The V end was cut by 1 base, the J end by 6 bases, with 12 bases between. The length of the CDR3 is 14 residues. This CDR3 reads CASSVRGTMDTQYF. The CDR3 nucleotides read TGTGCCAGCAGCGTAAGGGGGACAATGGATACGCAGTATTTT.

In its sample, this clone was seen a few times. The CDR3 loop reads CASGETAAVYGYTF. Written as DNA, the CDR3 is TGTGCCAGCGGGGAAACAGCTGCGGTATATGGCTACACCTTC. The V and J genes are TRBV9 and TRBJ1-2; no clear D gene. Germline loops: CDR1 SGDLS, CDR2 YYNGEE. Deletions cut 7 bases from V and 5 bases from J, with 18 bases between. The length of the CDR3 is 14 residues.

J is TRBJ2-7 and V is TRBV7-9, with 8 bases lining up with TRBD2. The V segment lost 4 bases and the J segment 5 bases; nucleotides outside the gene matches: 10. The CDR3 loop spans 15 amino acids. Germline lookup yields CDR1 SEHNR and CDR2 FQNEAQ (reference sequence). This chain's CDR3 is CASSSGLGHSNEQYF. In DNA, the CDR3 is TGTGCCAGCAGCTCGGGACTAGGCCATTCCAACGAGCAGTACTTC.

The chain uses TRBV7-8 and TRBJ2-3, with 12 bases matching TRBD2. Germline V gene lookup returns CDR1 SGHVS and CDR2 FQNEAQ. The CDR3 is made up of 16 amino acids. The J segment lost 0 bases and the V segment lost 8 bases, leaving 6 bases of the junction unmatched. The CDR3 region is CASCRLAGGSTDTQYF. For the CDR3, the DNA is TGTGCCAGCTGTCGGCTAGCGGGGGGGAGCACAGATACGCAGTATTTT.

The chain uses TRBV28 and TRBJ2-7, with 8 bases matching TRBD2. From germline, CDR1 is MDHEN and CDR2 SYDVKM. V lost 3 bases and J lost 1; bases outside the gene matches: 14. CDR3 length: 18 amino acids. CDR3 protein: CASSFRRMGPGGSYEQYF. In DNA form, the CDR3 reads TGTGCCAGCAGTTTTAGACGGATGGGACCGGGGGGGTCCTACGAGCAGTACTTC.